The 31 T cell receptor beta chains reported below all come from one sample, sequenced in a study of shared clonotypes between healthy human individuals. Clones were sequenced by immunoSEQ multiplex PCR, and TCRdb holds only the in-frame ones, with some missing. The sample shows 760,000 or so clones, roughly 96% of them seen only once. As defined, naive CD8 cells were CD45RO-negative and positively selected for CCR7, with terminally differentiated effector memory CD45RA+ cells excluded. Sequenced: naive CD8+ T cells sorted from blood. The origin of the receptors is a man younger than 45 in good health.

The V gene is TRBV27, the J gene TRBJ1-5, with D perhaps matching TRBD1 (6 bases). CDR1 is MNHEY and CDR2 is SMNVEV in the germline V gene (reference sequence). Trimming removed 3 bases at V and 9 bases at J, with 12 bases between. This CDR3 spans 13 amino acids. CDR3 sequence (DNA): TGTGCCAGCAGTTTGGGGGGCTACGGGCCCCAGCATTTT. Encoded protein: CASSLGGYGPQHF.

V usage is TRBV2 and J usage is TRBJ2-7, with D uncertain. V dropped 8 bases and J dropped 3 bases, with 11 bases sitting between them. The CDR3 runs to 12 residues. CDR1 SNHLY and CDR2 FYNNEI come from the germline V gene. The CDR3 DNA reads TGTGCCAGCGCACAGATCTACTACGAGCAGTACTTC. It is translated as CASAQIYYEQYF.

The J gene is TRBJ2-3, the V gene TRBV7-8; the D is unclear. The CDR3 is 15 residues long. CDR1 and CDR2 (germline): SGHVS, FQNEAQ. V lost 1 base and J lost 3, with 11 bases in between. CDR3 nucleotide sequence: TGTGCCAGCAGCTTAGAGTTTATTTATACAGATACGCAGTATTTT. Protein: CASSLEFIYTDTQYF.

V usage is TRBV7-6 and J usage is TRBJ2-5; 9 bases are shared with TRBD1. The CDR3 extends over 16 amino acids. Germline V gene sequence: CDR1 SGHVS, CDR2 FNYEAQ. V lost 4 bases and J lost 7; bases outside the gene matches: 13. The CDR3 nucleotides read TGTGCCAGCAGCTCCGGCCCTCGGACAGGGGAAGGGACCCAGTACTTC. Translated, it gives CASSSGPRTGEGTQYF.

The chain combines TRBV7-9 with TRBJ2-7, with D unclear. This CDR3 contains 14 residues. The V gene's germline CDR1 is SEHNR and CDR2 FQNEAQ (reference sequence). V shed 4 bases and J shed 2 bases, with 12 bases lying between them. DNA of the CDR3: TGTGCCAGCAGCTCACCGACACGGACCTACGAGCAGTACTTC. Translation: CASSSPTRTYEQYF. Using reference TRBV7-9 and TRBJ2-7 for the parts outside the CDR3, the full variable domain is DTGVSQNPRHKITKRGQNVTFRCDPISEHNRLYWYRQTLGQGPEFLTYFQNEAQLEKSRLLSDRFSAERPKGSFSTLEIQRTEQGDSAMYLCASSSPTRTYEQYFGPGTRLTVT.

The V and J genes are TRBV7-9 and TRBJ2-2, with D perhaps TRBD2 (6 bases). Germline-derived CDR1 and CDR2 are SEHNR and FQNEAQ (reference sequence). The CDR3 contains 14 residues. V shed 5 bases and J shed 5 bases, with 12 bases lying between them. CDR3 protein: CASSPGTQTGELFF. DNA of the CDR3: TGTGCCAGCAGCCCCGGGACTCAGACCGGGGAGCTGTTTTTT. The full variable domain, rest sourced from reference TRBV7-9 and TRBJ2-2, is DTGVSQNPRHKITKRGQNVTFRCDPISEHNRLYWYRQTLGQGPEFLTYFQNEAQLEKSRLLSDRFSAERPKGSFSTLEIQRTEQGDSAMYLCASSPGTQTGELFFGEGSRLTVL.

This chain connects TRBV2 to TRBJ2-1; 10 bases fit TRBD1. The ends lost 4 bases at V and 4 bases at J; junction bases unmatched: 10. Germline CDR1 is SNHLY and CDR2 is FYNNEI. This CDR3 is built from 17 residues. The CDR3 sequence is CASSGSTGTGEYNEQFF. The CDR3 bases are TGTGCCAGCAGTGGATCCACCGGGACAGGGGAATACAATGAGCAGTTCTTC.

This chain connects TRBV9 to TRBJ2-3, with D perhaps given as TRBD1 or TRBD2 (5 bases each). V was shortened by 3 bases and J by 2 bases, with 7 bases between the two germline ends. The V gene's germline CDR1 is SGDLS and CDR2 YYNGEE. The CDR3 spans 13 residues. This CDR3 reads CASSGDHTDTQYF. CDR3 sequence (DNA): TGTGCCAGCAGCGGGGACCACACAGATACGCAGTATTTT.

This chain's CDR3 is CASSLSGGRPTGELFF. The CDR3, as DNA: TGTGCCAGCAGTTTATCGGGAGGGAGGCCCACCGGGGAGCTGTTTTTT. The rearrangement uses TRBV27 and TRBJ2-2; TRBD2 aligns across 7 bases. The CDR3 totals 16 residues. Trimming at V came to 0 bases and at J to 4 bases, leaving 5 bases not matched to a gene. CDR1 and CDR2 from the germline V gene are MNHEY and SMNVEV (reference sequence).

The chain joins TRBV4-2 to TRBJ1-2; unclear D gene. Germline-derived CDR1 and CDR2 are LGHNA and YNFKEQ. This CDR3 comprises 14 residues. The V end was cut by 0 bases, the J end by 6 bases, with 11 bases between. The CDR3 coding sequence is TGTGCCAGCAGCCAAGAAAACCCATATGATGGCTACACCTTC. This translates into CASSQENPYDGYTF.

V is TRBV9 and J is TRBJ2-2, with D perhaps matching TRBD1 or TRBD2 (5 bases each). V lost 0 bases and J 6 bases, leaving 12 bases between the germline ends. This CDR3 has 15 amino acids. Germline values: CDR1 SGDLS, CDR2 YYNGEE. Here the CDR3 reads CASSVGAGSAGELFF. Here the CDR3 DNA reads TGTGCCAGCAGCGTAGGGGCAGGGAGCGCCGGGGAGCTGTTTTTT.

The chain combines TRBV10-2 with TRBJ1-5; D is perhaps TRBD1 (6 bases). This CDR3 has 15 amino acids. From germline, CDR1 is WSHSY and CDR2 SAAADI. The V gene lost 4 bases and the J gene lost 6 bases, with 16 bases spanning the gap. The CDR3 here is CASSVNREAVQPQHF. The CDR3 DNA sequence: TGCGCCAGCAGTGTGAACAGGGAAGCGGTTCAGCCCCAGCATTTT.

This chain uses TRBV25-1 with TRBJ1-2, with TRBD1 as a possible D gene (5 bases). Trimming cost V 6 bases and J 8 bases, with 10 bases left between them. The length of the CDR3 is 11 residues. Germline lookup yields CDR1 MGHDK and CDR2 SYGVNS. The CDR3 coding sequence is TGTGCCAGCAGGGGGGGGAAAGGCTACACCTTC. It is translated as CASRGGKGYTF.

This chain uses TRBV19 with TRBJ2-1, with 8 bases identical to TRBD2. Per germline, CDR1 LNHDA and CDR2 SQIVND (reference sequence). After removal of 3 bases from V and 0 bases from J, the junction contained 10 bases not matched to a gene. CDR3 length equals 18 residues. The CDR3 sequence: CASSMAFSGISSYNEQFF. In nucleotides, the CDR3 is TGTGCCAGTAGTATGGCCTTTAGCGGGATCAGCTCCTACAATGAGCAGTTCTTC.

The CDR3 here is CASSELGLSGNTIYF. In nucleotides, the CDR3 is TGTGCCAGCAGTGAACTAGGGTTGTCCGGAAACACCATATATTTT. The chain combines TRBV2 with TRBJ1-3; D ambiguous. The CDR3 extends over 15 amino acids. V lost 2 bases, J lost 4 bases, and 12 bases lay in between. CDR1 is SNHLY, CDR2 FYNNEI, per germline. Based on the CDR3 plus reference TRBV2 and TRBJ1-3, the full variable domain is EPEVTQTPSHQVTQMGQEVILRCVPISNHLYFYWYRQILGQKVEFLVSFYNNEISEKSEIFDDQFSVERPDGSNFTLKIRSTKLEDSAMYFCASSELGLSGNTIYFGEGSWLTVV.

The rearrangement links TRBV29-1 to TRBJ2-7; D not certain. Germline CDR1 SQVTM, CDR2 ANQGSEA. The CDR3 loop spans 13 amino acids. V dropped 6 bases and J dropped 6 bases, with 18 bases sitting between them. CDR3 bases: TGCAGCGTAACCTGGGGAACCCTGGGCGAGCAGTACTTC. This sequence encodes CSVTWGTLGEQYF.

The rearrangement uses TRBV9 and TRBJ2-2; D remains unclear. Germline assignment: CDR1 SGDLS and CDR2 YYNGEE. Trimming took off 0 bases at V and 3 bases at J, with 9 bases between the two ends. The CDR3 runs 15 residues. The CDR3 region has the DNA TGTGCCAGCAGCGTAGGGGGTTCATACACCGGGGAGCTGTTTTTT. Translated, it gives CASSVGGSYTGELFF.

This clone was seen only once. The J gene is TRBJ1-1, the V gene TRBV27; TRBD1 is a possible D gene (5 bases). This CDR3 region has 13 residues. Germline CDR1 is MNHEY and CDR2 is SMNVEV (reference sequence). V was trimmed by 4 bases and J by 3 bases, leaving 9 bases between them. The CDR3, as DNA: TGTGCCAGCAGTTCGGGGGTTCACACTGAAGCTTTCTTT. Protein product: CASSSGVHTEAFF.

The chain recombines TRBV29-1 with TRBJ2-1, with TRBD2 identical over 11 bases. J lost 9 bases, V lost 5 bases, and 12 bases had no gene match. The CDR3 runs 15 residues. Germline CDR1 SQVTM, CDR2 ANQGSEA. CDR3 DNA sequence: TGCAGCGTTATGGGGTCTAGCGGGAGGTTAGGTGAGCAGTTCTTC. It codes for CSVMGSSGRLGEQFF.

The chain couples TRBV7-2 to TRBJ2-7; D may be TRBD1 or TRBD2 (6 bases each). The ends were cut back, 6 bases at V and 1 base at J, with 22 bases in the middle. Germline values: CDR1 SGHTA, CDR2 FQGNSA. This CDR3 has 17 amino acids. CDR3 DNA: TGTGCCAGCAGTTTCTCTAAGGCGGGACACGGATCCTACGAGCAGTACTTC. It encodes CASSFSKAGHGSYEQYF.

The rearrangement uses TRBV9 and TRBJ2-7; D gene ambiguous. In germline, CDR1 is SGDLS, CDR2 YYNGEE. V was trimmed by 0 bases and J by 5 bases, leaving 12 bases between them. This CDR3 has 14 amino acids. Here the CDR3 DNA reads TGTGCCAGCAGCGTAGGGGGTTTTGGGAACGAGCAGTACTTC. It encodes CASSVGGFGNEQYF.

This clone was counted once. The genes are TRBV11-2 and TRBJ2-7, with D perhaps TRBD2 (5 bases). V shed 3 bases and J shed 2 bases, with 8 bases lying between them. The germline CDR1 and CDR2 sequences are SGHAT and FQNNGV. The CDR3 is 13 residues long. CDR3 bases: TGTGCCAGCAGCTTTTACGGGACCTACGAGCAGTACTTC. The encoded protein is CASSFYGTYEQYF.

As to this clone: At the DNA level, this CDR3 is encoded by other sequences in the same sample as well. The chain joins TRBV27 to TRBJ2-7, with 7 positions matching TRBD1. The CDR3 totals 12 residues. Trimming at V came to 5 bases and at J to 6 bases, leaving 4 bases not matched to a gene. CDR1 and CDR2 (germline): MNHEY, SMNVEV (reference sequence). The DNA of the CDR3 is TGTGCCAGCAGTCCCCCAGGGGGCGAGCAGTACTTC. It is translated as CASSPPGGEQYF.

V is TRBV27 and J is TRBJ1-2, with TRBD1 as a possible D gene (5 bases). From germline, CDR1 is MNHEY and CDR2 SMNVEV (reference sequence). The CDR3 is 13 amino acids. Trimming took 1 base from V and 9 from J, leaving 12 bases between them. This CDR3 reads CASSLFRDSSYTF. The DNA of the CDR3 is TGTGCCAGCAGTTTATTCAGGGATTCCAGCTACACCTTC.

As regards this clone: Other DNA variants within this sample encode the same CDR3. V usage is TRBV27 and J usage is TRBJ1-3; D remains unclear. The CDR3 has 13 residues. The germline V and J ends were trimmed by 4 bases and 1 base, with 5 bases remaining between them. Germline values: CDR1 MNHEY, CDR2 SMNVEV (reference sequence). The CDR3 bases are TGTGCCAGCAGTTCCCTTTCTGGAAACACCATATATTTT. It encodes CASSSLSGNTIYF.

This chain links TRBV5-3 with TRBJ2-2; possibly TRBD2 for D (5 bases). TRBV5-3 qualifies as an ORF whose function is uncertain. V lost 0 bases and J lost 4, with 10 bases in between. CDR3 length: 15 amino acids. CDR3 loop: CARSLAAESTGELFF. Here the CDR3 DNA reads TGTGCCAGAAGCTTGGCAGCGGAGAGCACCGGGGAGCTGTTTTTT.

The chain couples TRBV7-9 to TRBJ1-1; no firm D call. V lost 4 bases and J lost 0, with 12 bases in between. CDR1 and CDR2 (germline): SEHNR, FQNEAQ (reference sequence). CDR3 length: 15 amino acids. The CDR3 loop is CASSYLGGLNTEAFF. The CDR3 DNA is TGTGCCAGCAGCTACTTGGGAGGGTTGAACACTGAAGCTTTCTTT.

The CDR3 region has the DNA TGTGCCAGCAGCTCCCGGGACAGGGGCAGGCCCGAGCAGTACTTC. It translates to CASSSRDRGRPEQYF. The V gene is TRBV7-9, the J gene TRBJ2-7; 10 bases fit TRBD1. With 4 bases clipped from V and 6 bases from J, the junction kept 9 bases outside the gene matches. This CDR3 region has 15 residues. The germline gives CDR1 SEHNR, CDR2 FQNEAQ (reference sequence).

This rearrangement joins TRBV5-4 to TRBJ2-1; tentatively, D is TRBD2 (5 bases). V was shortened by 1 base and J by 5 bases, with 16 bases between the two germline ends. The CDR3 runs 16 residues. Germline V gene data show CDR1 as SGHNT and CDR2 as YYREEE (reference sequence). The CDR3 nucleotides read TGTGCCAGCAGCTTGTTTGAGCGGCCTAAGGACAATGAGCAGTTCTTC. It encodes CASSLFERPKDNEQFF.

The rearrangement links TRBV28 to TRBJ2-5, with 11 bases aligning to TRBD2. With V trimmed by 6 bases and J by 4 bases, 13 bases remained unmatched. This CDR3 comprises 17 residues. The germline V gene encodes CDR1 MDHEN and CDR2 SYDVKM. Here the CDR3 DNA reads TGTGCCAGCAGCCCCCTGGATAGCGGGAGGGCTGGAGAGACCCAGTACTTC. Its protein is CASSPLDSGRAGETQYF.

This chain joins TRBV30 and TRBJ2-7; TRBD1 is a possible D gene (6 bases). The V end lost 4 bases, the J end lost 4 bases, and 14 bases lay between the germline ends. Per germline, CDR1 GTSNPN and CDR2 SVGIG (reference sequence). This CDR3 comprises 13 residues. The CDR3 is CAWKRVQGYEQYF. The CDR3 nucleotides are TGTGCCTGGAAGAGGGTGCAGGGGTACGAGCAGTACTTC. Complete variable domain (other parts from reference TRBV30 and TRBJ2-7): SQTIHQWPATLVQPVGSPLSLECTVEGTSNPNLYWYRQAAGRGLQLLFYSVGIGQISSEVPQNLSASRPQDRQFILSSKKLLLSDSGFYLCAWKRVQGYEQYFGPGTRLTVT.